This T cell receptor beta chain appears in the sequencing data of a study of shared clonotypes between healthy human individuals. Broader study findings: Generally, naive subsets (rather than memory subsets) showed larger estimated richness.

In regard to this clone: Its antigen is still unknown.

Data came from immunoSEQ multiplex PCR; TCRdb stores just in-frame clones and leaves some out. The sample holds under 2.5 million clones, 85% to 95% seen once. Negatively enriched CD4+ T cells were divided by CD45RA into naive and memory. The CDR3 has 15 residues. V was cut by 0 bases and J by 3 bases, with 14 bases left in between. The germline gives CDR1 GTSNPN, CDR2 SVGIG (reference sequence). The TCR originated in a man aged 18 to 30 in good health. Some clones in this sample may be carry-over from other donors' samples. The V and J genes are TRBV30 and TRBJ2-5; D is uncertain. The sequencing input was naive CD4+ T cells from PBMCs. The subset was: CD45RA+ positively selected. This CDR3 reads CAWSVRLNIKETQYF. The CDR3 nucleotides read TGTGCCTGGAGTGTAAGACTTAACATAAAAGAGACCCAGTACTTC.